This note documents a single TCR beta chain sequence. Its antigen is still unknown. The source of the sample is a study of shared clonotypes between healthy human individuals. In the study overall: Each donor's CD8 memory used one plate, CD8 naive two, each CD4 subset three. The study, taken as a whole, reports: The four-donor shared clonotypes exceeded non-shared clonotypes in generation probability, with non-shared ones scoring lower.

Profiled with immunoSEQ multiplex PCR; TCRdb holds only in-frame clones, not every one. The sample consists of 2 million to 2.5 million clones, under 97% of them appearing once. CD45RA-negative memory and CD45RA+ naive subsets were split from the CD4+ cells. CDR1 LGHNA and CDR2 YNFKEQ come from the germline V gene. V lost 6 bases to trimming and J lost 0 bases, with 3 bases between them. This CDR3 spans 13 amino acids. The genes are TRBV4-2 and TRBJ1-6; no clear D gene. This TCR derives from a man younger than 35 in good health. Sequencing was performed on naive CD4+ T cells sorted from blood. Subset indicated: CD45RA+ positively selected. CDR3 amino acids: CASRASYNSPLHF. In DNA form, the CDR3 reads TGTGCCAGCAGAGCCTCCTATAATTCACCCCTCCACTTT.